One sample yielded the 30 T cell receptor beta chains listed below, sequenced in a study of control samples from healthy donors and cancer patients. Profiling relied on immunoSEQ multiplex PCR, and the TCRdb table lists in-frame clones only, not all of them. The sample records roughly 130,000 clones, roughly 92% being singletons. Sequencing was performed on blood. These receptor sequences come from a man aged 30-40 years in good health.

The chain joins TRBV30 to TRBJ1-2; D call uncertain. The length of the CDR3 is 12 residues. The germline CDR1 and CDR2 sequences are GTSNPN and SVGIG (reference sequence). V shed 2 bases and J shed 8 bases, with 12 bases lying between them. The CDR3 DNA follows: TGTGCCTGGAGTCAATCGGTTTGGGGCTACACCTTC. Translating gives CAWSQSVWGYTF. Supplemented by reference TRBV30 and TRBJ1-2, the full variable domain reads SQTIHQWPATLVQPVGSPLSLECTVEGTSNPNLYWYRQAAGRGLQLLFYSVGIGQISSEVPQNLSASRPQDRQFILSSKKLLLSDSGFYLCAWSQSVWGYTFGSGTRLTVV.

V is TRBV7-2 and J is TRBJ2-2, with TRBD1 identical over 9 bases. Trimming removed 6 bases from V and 2 bases from J; junction bases left unmatched: 4. Germline lookup yields CDR1 SGHTA and CDR2 FQGNSA. This CDR3 is built from 15 residues. The CDR3 region is CASRGGQGNTGELFF. The CDR3 DNA follows: TGTGCCAGCAGGGGGGGACAGGGCAACACCGGGGAGCTGTTTTTT.

The table lists this clone with a count of one. The chain has TRBV6-5 and TRBJ1-6; possible D gene TRBD1, 5 bases. Germline V gene sequence: CDR1 MNHEY, CDR2 SVGAGI. Trimming removed 0 bases at V and 5 bases at J, with 11 bases between. The CDR3 is made up of 16 amino acids. CDR3 DNA sequence: TGTGCCAGCAGTTACTCGCCCGGGACGCATAATTCACCCCTCCACTTT. The encoded protein is CASSYSPGTHNSPLHF.

The rearrangement joins TRBV21-1 to TRBJ2-3; TRBD2 reflects the table's D call only, with no check against the DNA. TRBV21-1 is marked as a pseudogene. This CDR3 spans 18 amino acids. CDR3 region: CASSIKGSGSVGTDTQYF. CDR3 nucleotide sequence: TGTGCCAGCAGCATTAAAGGGAGCGGGAGTGTTGGCACAGATACGCAGTATTTT.

A note on this clone: This could be a read error, since a much larger clone is one nucleotide away. The gene calls are TRBV2 and TRBJ2-5; D is unresolved. Germline CDR1 reads SNHLY; CDR2 reads FYNNEI. V was clipped by 5 bases and J by 1 base, with 2 bases between them. The CDR3 is made up of 11 amino acids. The CDR3 spells CASSLQETQYF. CDR3 in DNA: TGTGCCAGCAGTCTCCAAGAGACCCAGTACTTC.

V usage is TRBV10-2 and J usage is TRBJ1-1; no clear D. The CDR3 length is 14 residues. Between the trimmed V and J ends, which lost 3 bases and 2 bases, there was a span of 10 bases. Germline CDR1 reads WSHSY; CDR2 reads SAAADI. The CDR3 DNA is TGCGCCAGCAGTGATCCGACACCCAACACTGAAGCTTTCTTT. Translation: CASSDPTPNTEAFF.

The gene calls are TRBV25-1 and TRBJ1-6, with TRBD1 as a possible D gene (5 bases). Germline V CDR1 and CDR2: MGHDK, SYGVNS. The length of the CDR3 is 15 residues. The V end lost 4 bases, the J end lost 6 bases, and 13 bases lay between the germline ends. The CDR3 bases are TGTGCCAGCAGTGGAGGGCCGGGGCCTAATTCACCCCTCCACTTT. Its translation is CASSGGPGPNSPLHF.

The V gene is TRBV2, the J gene TRBJ1-2; D uncertain. Germline V gene sequence: CDR1 SNHLY, CDR2 FYNNEI. CDR3 length equals 16 residues. V was pared by 6 bases and J by 5 bases, with 22 bases between. The CDR3: CASSPGVPTKWYGYTF. The CDR3 DNA sequence: TGTGCCAGCAGCCCCGGGGTCCCTACGAAATGGTATGGCTACACCTTC.

The J gene is TRBJ2-1, the V gene TRBV19; 8 nucleotides line up with TRBD1. Germline CDR1 is LNHDA and CDR2 is SQIVND (reference sequence). V shed 6 bases, J shed 6 bases, and the junction held 13 bases outside the gene matches. The CDR3 sequence is 16 residues long. The CDR3: CASSPSFAGGFNEQFF. In nucleotides, the CDR3 is TGTGCCAGTAGCCCCTCTTTTGCAGGGGGCTTCAATGAGCAGTTCTTC.

The rearrangement uses TRBV18 and TRBJ1-2; D not certain. Deletions cut 1 base from V and 3 bases from J, with 12 bases between. The V gene's germline CDR1 is KGHSH and CDR2 LQKENI. The CDR3 contains 15 residues. CDR3 region: CASSPQRFSDYGYTF. CDR3 sequence (DNA): TGTGCCAGCTCACCACAACGGTTTAGCGACTATGGCTACACCTTC.

V is TRBV28 and J is TRBJ1-5, with a possible D match to TRBD1 (6 bases). Germline lookup yields CDR1 MDHEN and CDR2 SYDVKM. Between the trimmed V and J ends, which lost 7 bases and 5 bases, there was a span of 18 bases. The CDR3 covers 15 residues. CDR3 in amino acids: CASIGFRGRYQPQHF. The CDR3 bases are TGTGCCAGCATAGGTTTCAGGGGCCGTTATCAGCCCCAGCATTTT.

The gene calls are TRBV18 and TRBJ2-7, with D tentatively TRBD1 or TRBD2 (5 bases each). The germline gives CDR1 KGHSH, CDR2 LQKENI. With 3 bases removed from V and 2 bases from J, the gap between germline ends came to 11 bases. This CDR3 is built from 14 residues. CDR3 coding DNA: TGTGCCAGCTCACCGGGACGGATGGCCTACGAGCAGTACTTC. Residues: CASSPGRMAYEQYF.

This sequence joins TRBV6-5 and TRBJ2-7; 9 bases agree with TRBD2. Germline-derived CDR1 and CDR2 are MNHEY and SVGAGI. CDR3 size: 14 residues. V lost 7 bases and J lost 5; bases outside the gene matches: 9. The CDR3 loop is CASIKLAGSNEQYF. The CDR3 nucleotides are TGTGCCAGCATCAAGCTAGCGGGAAGTAACGAGCAGTACTTC.

The rearrangement joins TRBV18 to TRBJ2-7; 9 bases agree with TRBD1. CDR1 is KGHSH and CDR2 is LQKENI in the germline V gene. The ends lost 2 bases at V and 9 bases at J; junction bases unmatched: 11. The CDR3 extends over 15 amino acids. DNA of the CDR3: TGTGCCAGCTCACCAGATGTCGGGACAGGGTCCGGGCAGTACTTC. Its translation: CASSPDVGTGSGQYF.

The chain joins TRBV11-2 to TRBJ1-3; 8 bases fit TRBD1. The CDR3 runs to 18 residues. V gave up 5 bases and J gave up 8 bases; unmatched junction bases: 20. Germline V gene data show CDR1 as SGHAT and CDR2 as FQNNGV. The CDR3: CASSLPLRDRPRSHTIYF. CDR3 coding DNA: TGTGCCAGCAGCCTCCCGTTACGGGACAGGCCGCGGAGCCACACCATATATTTT.

Regarding this clone: Within the sample, other DNA sequences also encode this same CDR3. V usage is TRBV29-1 and J usage is TRBJ1-1; D gene uncertain. CDR3 size: 13 residues. The V and J ends lost 3 bases and 2 bases respectively, with 10 bases between them. Germline assignment: CDR1 SQVTM and CDR2 ANQGSEA. The CDR3 nucleotides read TGCAGCGTTGAGGAGGGCGCCAACACTGAAGCTTTCTTT. Amino acid sequence: CSVEEGANTEAFF.

This clone was seen once. This chain links TRBV27 with TRBJ2-6; 10 positions match TRBD1. Germline assignment: CDR1 MNHEY and CDR2 SMNVEV (reference sequence). CDR3 size: 17 residues. Losses at the gene ends were 5 bases for V and 2 bases for J; bases not matched to a gene: 6. CDR3 DNA: TGTGCCAGCAGTAGGGACAGGGGACCCCCTGGGGCCAACGTCCTGACTTTC. Translated, it gives CASSRDRGPPGANVLTF. Complete variable domain (other parts from reference TRBV27 and TRBJ2-6): EAQVTQNPRYLITVTGKKLTVTCSQNMNHEYMSWYRQDPGLGLRQIYYSMNVEVTDKGDVPEGYKVSRKEKRNFPLILESPSPNQTSLYFCASSRDRGPPGANVLTFGAGSRLTVL.

This chain joins TRBV6-1 and TRBJ1-2; 11 bases align to TRBD1. Germline CDR1 MNHNS, CDR2 SASEGT. The CDR3 has 17 residues. With 2 bases clipped from V and 2 bases from J, the junction kept 7 bases outside the gene matches. The CDR3 here is CASSETYRDRGNYGYTF. In DNA form, the CDR3 reads TGTGCCAGCAGTGAAACGTATAGGGACAGGGGGAACTATGGCTACACCTTC.

Regarding this clone: The junction departs from germline at one end; a sequencing error may be responsible. Other DNA sequences in this specimen translate into the identical CDR3. The chain combines TRBV30 with TRBJ2-7; either TRBD1 or TRBD2 may fit D (5 bases each). CDR1 is GTSNPN, CDR2 SVGIG, per germline (reference sequence). The CDR3 has 11 amino acids. The CDR3: CAWSIGDEQYF. The CDR3 DNA is TGTGCCTGGAGTATAGGGGACGAACAGTACTTC.

The gene calls are TRBV6-1 and TRBJ1-5, with 8 positions matching TRBD1. Germline loops: CDR1 MNHNS, CDR2 SASEGT. V trimming: 4 bases; J trimming: 0 bases; junction bases outside the gene matches: 11. This CDR3 contains 18 residues. The CDR3 loop is CASSAGPDRGNSNQPQHF. DNA for the CDR3: TGTGCCAGCAGTGCCGGACCCGACAGGGGAAATAGCAATCAGCCCCAGCATTTT.

For the CDR3, the DNA is TGTGCCAGCAGCCGACAGGGCCGGGGGACTGAAGCTTTCTTT. As protein: CASSRQGRGTEAFF. V is TRBV9 and J is TRBJ1-1; 7 bases align to TRBD1. After removal of 4 bases from V and 5 bases from J, the junction contained 8 bases not matched to a gene. This CDR3 region has 14 residues. Germline assignment: CDR1 SGDLS and CDR2 YYNGEE.

In DNA, the CDR3 is TGTGCCAGCTCACCCCCCGGGACAGCCCAGCCCCAGCATTTT. Its translation is CASSPPGTAQPQHF. The gene calls are TRBV18 and TRBJ1-5, with 7 bases matching TRBD1. From germline, CDR1 is KGHSH and CDR2 LQKENI. The CDR3 consists of 14 residues. V shed 3 bases and J 7 bases; nucleotides not matched to a gene: 6.

The genes are TRBV2 and TRBJ2-3; the D is unclear. The V end lost 6 bases, the J end lost 0 bases, and 16 bases lay between the germline ends. The CDR3 loop spans 16 amino acids. The germline CDR1 and CDR2 sequences are SNHLY and FYNNEI. CDR3 residues: CASRRLVTSSTDTQYF. In nucleotides, the CDR3 is TGTGCCAGCAGGAGGTTGGTGACAAGCAGCACAGATACGCAGTATTTT.

The chain employs TRBV28 and TRBJ1-4; TRBD1 matches at 7 bases. Germline loops: CDR1 MDHEN, CDR2 SYDVKM. V gave up 2 bases and J gave up 5 bases; unmatched junction bases: 11. The CDR3 has 17 amino acids. CDR3 nucleotide sequence: TGTGCCAGCAGTTTAGTTCCGACAGGGAGTCGGAATGAAAAACTGTTTTTT. Translating gives CASSLVPTGSRNEKLFF.

The CDR3 DNA sequence: TGCGCCAGCAGCCAAAAGGGTTCGTACGAGCAGTACTTC. Protein sequence: CASSQKGSYEQYF. V is TRBV4-1 and J is TRBJ2-7; D is unclear. This CDR3 is 13 amino acids long. V lost 2 bases, J lost 4 bases, and 9 bases lay in between. Germline CDR1 MGHRA, CDR2 YSYEKL.

In DNA form, the CDR3 reads TGTGCCAGCAGCCGTAACGACCGCGAGCAGTTCTTC. As protein: CASSRNDREQFF. The V gene is TRBV3-1 (or the pseudogene TRBV3-2), the J gene TRBJ2-1; D gene unclear. From germline, CDR1 is LGHDT and CDR2 YNNKEL (reference sequence). V gave up 4 bases and J gave up 10 bases, with 11 bases separating them. The CDR3 has 12 amino acids.

In its sample, this clone was seen once. The chain couples TRBV7-2 to TRBJ1-2; no clear D gene. CDR1 SGHTA and CDR2 FQGNSA come from the germline V gene. V was pared by 3 bases and J by 4 bases, with 12 bases between. CDR3 length: 14 amino acids. CDR3: CASSFVGPSYGYTF. The CDR3, as DNA: TGTGCCAGCAGCTTCGTGGGTCCATCCTATGGCTACACCTTC.

The V gene is TRBV11-1, the J gene TRBJ2-1; D gene unclear. Germline V lookup: CDR1 SGHAT, CDR2 FQDESV (reference sequence). The CDR3 contains 13 residues. Trimming took 1 base from V and 7 from J, leaving 8 bases between them. The CDR3 nucleotides are TGTGCCAGCAGCTTAGTTCAGACTAATGAGCAGTTCTTC. Amino acids: CASSLVQTNEQFF.

V usage is TRBV2 and J usage is TRBJ1-1, with D unclear. The CDR3 is 15 amino acids. Deletions cut 2 bases from V and 0 bases from J, with 10 bases between. CDR1 is SNHLY, CDR2 FYNNEI, per germline. CDR3 sequence (DNA): TGTGCCAGCAGTGAAAGGTGGGGAATGAACACTGAAGCTTTCTTT. Translating it yields CASSERWGMNTEAFF.

This chain links TRBV4-2 with TRBJ1-2; 7 bases match TRBD1. V gave up 0 bases and J gave up 4 bases; unmatched junction bases: 5. Per germline, CDR1 LGHNA and CDR2 YNFKEQ. The length of the CDR3 is 15 residues. CDR3 sequence: CASSQDDAGGYGYTF. The CDR3 nucleotides read TGTGCCAGCAGCCAAGACGATGCAGGGGGCTATGGCTACACCTTC.